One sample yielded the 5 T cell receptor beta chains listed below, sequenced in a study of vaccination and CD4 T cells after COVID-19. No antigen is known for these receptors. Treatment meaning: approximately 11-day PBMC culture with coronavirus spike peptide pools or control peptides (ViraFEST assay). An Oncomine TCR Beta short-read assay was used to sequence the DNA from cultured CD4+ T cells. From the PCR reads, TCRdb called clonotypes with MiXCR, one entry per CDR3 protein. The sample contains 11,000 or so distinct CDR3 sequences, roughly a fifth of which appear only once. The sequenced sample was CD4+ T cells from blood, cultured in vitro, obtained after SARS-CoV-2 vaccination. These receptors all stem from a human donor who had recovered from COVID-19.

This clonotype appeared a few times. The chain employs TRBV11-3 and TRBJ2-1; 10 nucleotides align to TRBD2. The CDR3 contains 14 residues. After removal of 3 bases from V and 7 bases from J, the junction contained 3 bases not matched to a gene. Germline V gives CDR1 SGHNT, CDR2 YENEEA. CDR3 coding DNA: TGTGCCAGCAGCTTTACTAGCGGGACGAATGAGCAGTTCTTC. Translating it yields CASSFTSGTNEQFF.

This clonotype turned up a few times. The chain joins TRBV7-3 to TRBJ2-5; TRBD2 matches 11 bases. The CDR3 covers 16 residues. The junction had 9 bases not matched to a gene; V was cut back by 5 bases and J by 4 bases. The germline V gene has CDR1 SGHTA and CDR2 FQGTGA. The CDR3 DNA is TGTGCCAGCAGCCTGGGGCTAGCGGGAGGAGGAGAGACCCAGTACTTC. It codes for CASSLGLAGGGETQYF.

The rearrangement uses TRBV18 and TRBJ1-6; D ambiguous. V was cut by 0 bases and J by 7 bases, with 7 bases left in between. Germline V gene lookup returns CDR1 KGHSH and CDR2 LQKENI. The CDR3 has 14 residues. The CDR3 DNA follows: TGTGCCAGCTCACCACCTGTCAGCAATTCACCCCTCCACTTT. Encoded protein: CASSPPVSNSPLHF.

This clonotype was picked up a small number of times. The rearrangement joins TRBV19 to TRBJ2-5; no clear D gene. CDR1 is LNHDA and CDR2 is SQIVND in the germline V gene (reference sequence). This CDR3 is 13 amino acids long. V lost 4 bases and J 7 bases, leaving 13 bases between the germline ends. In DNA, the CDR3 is TGTGCCAGTAGTACCCACTACGTGGCGACCCAGTACTTC. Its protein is CASSTHYVATQYF.

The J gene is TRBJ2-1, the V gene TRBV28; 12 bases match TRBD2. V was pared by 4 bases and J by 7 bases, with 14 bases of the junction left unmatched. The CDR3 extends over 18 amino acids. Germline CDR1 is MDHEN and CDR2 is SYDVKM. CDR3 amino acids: CASSSGALAGGYGNEQFF. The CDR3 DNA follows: TGTGCCAGCAGTTCTGGAGCCCTAGCGGGGGGGTATGGGAATGAGCAGTTCTTC.